This T cell receptor beta chain is from a study of blood T cells in healthy people across ages. Study-wide results and caveats: More naive CD4+ cells and higher diversity were found in long-lived than in aged donors. Age advanced and TCR beta diversity per million T cells fell, roughly linearly. Diversity figures based on one million T cells were deemed too low.

A J-beta primer mix and a sample-barcoded 5' primer were used in a second PCR of roughly 7 to 12 cycles. TCRdb ran MiXCR on the 5' RACE reads and lists one entry per CDR3 protein. The sample shows hundreds of thousands of distinct CDR3 sequences, roughly 52% of them seen only once. Researchers isolated at least 7 million PBMCs per sample. Note on this clonotype: Its specificity is not known.

This TCR was sampled from a man aged 25-40 years in good health. The specimen was blood.

CDR3 sequence reads: CASSWTPQETQYF. CDR3 DNA: TGTGCCAGCAGTTGGACGCCACAAGAGACCCAGTACTTC. This chain uses TRBV27 with TRBJ2-5, with unresolved D. V lost 4 bases and J 2 bases, leaving 8 bases between the germline ends. The germline V gene has CDR1 MNHEY and CDR2 SMNVEV (reference sequence). The CDR3 loop spans 13 amino acids.